Listed here are 20 T cell receptor delta chains from one sample, sequenced in a study of fetal and pediatric gammadelta thymocytes. TCRdb re-called the reads using CATT. The sample has hundreds of delta-chain clones; 4.5% to 5% are singletons. The sequencing sample was made of non-Vgamma9Vdelta2 gamma-delta T cells from the thymus. Subset described: CD3+gammadeltaTCR+ thymocytes not co-expressing Vgamma9 and Vdelta2. The receptors were gathered from a child who underwent cardiac surgery and was recorded as healthy.

This clone rates as medium-sized. A much larger clonotype is one base distant, so this may be a read error. The chain uses TRAV38-2/DV8 and TRDJ1; a weak D match, TRDD3 (6 bases). The CDR3 runs to 22 residues. Germline V gives CDR1 TSESDYY, CDR2 QEAYKQQN. V was shortened by 0 bases and J by 0 bases, with 30 bases between the two germline ends. Written as DNA, the CDR3 is TGTGCTTATAGGAGCGCGACCGGTTGGCCTAGCTGGGGACTCGAGTACACCGATAAACTCATCTTT. Its translation is CAYRSATGWPSWGLEYTDKLIF.

This clone turned up a few times. The protein held in TCRdb is that of a much larger clone and does not match this DNA's translation at residue 19, likely because of a read error; the protein shown is translated from the DNA. The V and J genes are TRDV1 and TRDJ1; 9 bases match TRDD2. CDR3 size: 24 residues. V lost 5 bases and J lost 4; bases outside the gene matches: 35. The germline CDR1 and CDR2 sequences are TSWWSYY and QGS. The CDR3 DNA reads as TGTGCTCTTGGGCGAAAACTTAACCTTCCTACGGATCGGTGGGGGTTGCTACACATCGATAAACTCATCTTT. Encoded protein: CALGRKLNLPTDRWGLLHIDKLIF.

A word on this clone: A read error is likely here: a far larger clone is one base away. The sample has other DNA sequences that encode this CDR3 too. The chain carries TRDV1 and TRDJ1, with 9 bases lining up with TRDD2. With V trimmed by 5 bases and J by 0 bases, 31 bases remained unmatched. This CDR3 contains 24 residues. Germline-derived CDR1 and CDR2 are TSWWSYY and QGS. Here the CDR3 reads CALGRKLNLPTDRWGLLHTDKLIF. The DNA of the CDR3 is TGTGCTCTTGGGCGAAAACTTAACCTTCCTACGGATCGGTGGGGGTTACTACACACCGATAAACTCATCTTT.

By proportion, this clone is medium-sized. Since a much larger clone is just one base distant, this may be a read error. The rearrangement joins TRDV3 to TRDJ1; the D gene is possibly TRDD2 (6 bases). The CDR3 has 20 residues. Germline-derived CDR1 and CDR2 are TVYSNPD and GDNSRS (reference sequence). V lost 0 bases, J lost 11 bases, and 40 bases lay in between. CDR3 sequence reads: CAFRTWGGLPPLTGRQWLIF. CDR3 in DNA: TGTGCCTTTAGAACATGGGGTGGCCTTCCACCTCTTACTGGTCGTCAATGGCTCATCTTT.

Only a few counts were recorded for this clone. The TCRdb record carries a much larger clone's protein, which differs from this DNA's translation at residue 14; a read error is the likely cause, and the protein listed here is the DNA translation. V is TRDV1 and J is TRDJ1; 10 bases align to TRDD3. The CDR3 totals 16 residues. V dropped 0 bases and J dropped 13; count of bases not matched to a gene: 14. Germline CDR1 is TSWWSYY and CDR2 is QGS. The CDR3 DNA is TGTGCTCTTGGGGAACTCTTACTGGGGGATCATGCATCGCCCATCTTT. It is translated as CALGELLLGDHASPIF.

This clone is categorized as hyperexpanded (1% or more). The rearrangement joins TRDV1 to TRDJ1; 9 bases align to TRDD3. This CDR3 region has 16 residues. Germline V gene sequence: CDR1 TSWWSYY, CDR2 QGS. The ends lost 1 base at V and 7 bases at J; junction bases unmatched: 10. CDR3 in DNA: TGTGCTCTTGGGGAACCAGGGCGTACTGGGGGAACTAAACTCATCTTT. Translating gives CALGEPGRTGGTKLIF.

This clone has more than one count but fewer than ten. TCRdb's protein, taken from a much larger clone, differs from this DNA's translation at residue 3, likely owing to a read error; the protein displayed comes from the DNA. This chain connects TRDV1 to TRDJ1; 10 positions agree with TRDD3. The CDR3 totals 19 residues. Germline loops: CDR1 TSWWSYY, CDR2 QGS. Here the CDR3 reads CAPGEDWGMFQLDTDKLIF. The CDR3 DNA follows: TGTGCTCCTGGGGAAGACTGGGGGATGTTCCAGCTAGACACCGATAAACTCATCTTT.

This clone is deemed hyperexpanded (1% or more). The V call is TRDV1, the J call TRDJ2; 7 bases align to TRDD3. Per the germline V gene, CDR1 is TSWWSYY and CDR2 is QGS. V was clipped by 5 bases and J by 7 bases; unmatched bases: 10. There are 15 residues in the CDR3. In DNA, the CDR3 is TGTGCTCTTGGGACTGGGGCAACGCCTGAAGCACAACTCTTCTTT. It encodes CALGTGATPEAQLFF.

This clone has only a few counts. The protein held in TCRdb is that of a much larger clone and does not match this DNA's translation at residue 15, likely because of a read error; the protein shown is translated from the DNA. The chain carries TRDV3 and TRDJ1; the D gene is possibly TRDD2 (6 bases). This CDR3 comprises 20 residues. CDR1 is TVYSNPD, CDR2 GDNSRS, per germline (reference sequence). V dropped 0 bases and J dropped 11 bases, with 40 bases sitting between them. The CDR3 sequence is CAFRSWGGLPPLTGSQWLIF. CDR3 DNA: TGTGCCTTTAGATCATGGGGTGGCCTTCCACCTCTTACTGGTAGTCAATGGCTCATCTTT.

This clone is large (0.1 to 1%) by share. This specimen includes other DNA sequences encoding the same CDR3. The chain links TRDV1 to TRDJ1, with 9 positions matching TRDD3. J gave up 2 bases and V 1 base, and 26 bases lay outside the gene matches. CDR3 length equals 23 residues. Germline V CDR1 and CDR2: TSWWSYY, QGS. The CDR3 here is CALGEPPTVLGDLSPCQTDKLIF. In DNA, the CDR3 is TGTGCTCTTGGGGAACCCCCCACGGTCCTGGGGGATCTCAGTCCCTGTCAAACCGATAAACTCATCTTT.

Regarding this clone: TCRdb records a much larger clone's protein for this DNA, with a difference at residue 9 that likely arises from a read error; the protein given is the translation of the DNA. This rearrangement joins TRDV1 to TRDJ1, with D possibly TRDD3 on 6 matching bases. Trimming cost V 2 bases and J 0 bases, with 13 bases left between them. The germline V gene has CDR1 TSWWSYY and CDR2 QGS. The CDR3 has 16 amino acids. The CDR3 here is CALGEVGITYTDKLIF. In nucleotides, the CDR3 is TGTGCTCTTGGGGAAGTGGGGATCACGTACACCGATAAACTCATCTTT.

About this clone itself: TCRdb assigns this DNA the protein of a much larger clone, which departs from its translation at residue 8; this likely reflects a read error, and the protein shown comes from translating the DNA. The chain recombines TRDV1 with TRDJ1, with D maybe TRDD3 (5 bases). CDR1 and CDR2 from the germline V gene are TSWWSYY and QGS. The CDR3 has 16 amino acids. The V end was cut by 2 bases, the J end by 0 bases, with 13 bases between. The CDR3, as DNA: TGTGCTCTTGGGGAAGTGGGGTTCCCGTACACCGATAAACTCATCTTT. Its translation is CALGEVGFPYTDKLIF.

On this clone: This is likely an artifact of a read error, given a far larger clone one base away. The chain couples TRDV1 to TRDJ1, with a possible D match to TRDD3 (6 bases). The CDR3 loop spans 18 amino acids. Germline CDR1 is TSWWSYY and CDR2 is QGS. Here the CDR3 reads CAIGAIGRGGNQNDKLIF. CDR3 nucleotides: TGTGCTATTGGGGCAATAGGGAGAGGGGGAAACCAGAACGATAAACTCATCTTT.

A remark on this clone: Given a far larger clone just one base away, this is likely a sequencing read error. The same CDR3 is also encoded by other DNA sequences in this sample. This chain joins TRDV1 and TRDJ1; D might be TRDD3 (5 bases). Germline lookup yields CDR1 TSWWSYY and CDR2 QGS. CDR3 length: 19 residues. With 3 bases removed from V and 0 bases from J, the gap between germline ends came to 23 bases. CDR3 DNA: TGTGCTCTTGGGGAGGGGGTACGCGGGTACCCAAAGTACACCGATAAACTCATCTTT. The encoded protein is CALGEGVRGYPKYTDKLIF.

As for this clone: A far larger clone differs by one base, so this is likely a read error. The same CDR3 arises from other DNA sequences in this sample as well. The chain combines TRAV36/DV7 with TRDJ4; 11 bases align to TRDD3. CDR3 length: 19 residues. Germline V gene lookup returns CDR1 VTNFRS and CDR2 LTSSGIE (reference sequence). The V gene end was trimmed by 2 bases and the J gene end by 9 bases; junction bases not matched to a gene: 27. CDR3 amino acids: CAVEGWVRQAVLGDRPLIF. The CDR3 DNA is TGTGCTGTGGAAGGGTGGGTTCGACAAGCGGTACTGGGGGATAGGCCCTTGATCTTT.

As for this clone: The TCRdb record carries a much larger clone's protein, which differs from this DNA's translation at residue 19; a read error is the likely cause, and the protein listed here is the DNA translation. The chain carries TRDV1 and TRDJ1, with D perhaps matching TRDD3 (7 bases). The CDR3 contains 23 residues. Germline-derived CDR1 and CDR2 are TSWWSYY and QGS. The germline V and J ends were trimmed by 1 base and 8 bases, with 41 bases remaining between them. The CDR3 DNA reads as TGTGCTCTTGGGGAACGCAACCTTCCCTGTTCCTTTACTGGGGCGAGATTGGTGGTAAAACTCATCTTT. Its protein product is CALGERNLPCSFTGARLVVKLIF.

Of note for this clone: A far larger clone is off by one base, so a read error is likely. Other DNA sequences within the sample encode an identical CDR3. The chain uses TRDV3 and TRDJ1; perhaps TRDD2 as D (6 bases). The CDR3 spans 20 residues. The V end lost 0 bases, the J end lost 11 bases, and 40 bases lay between the germline ends. Germline assignment: CDR1 TVYSNPD and CDR2 GDNSRS (reference sequence). The CDR3 coding sequence is TGTGCCTTTAGATCATGGGGTGGCCTTCCGCCTCTTACTGGTCGTCAATGGCTCATCTTT. Translating gives CAFRSWGGLPPLTGRQWLIF.

Notes on this clone: The protein TCRdb lists belongs to a much larger clone and differs from this DNA's translation at residue 10, which points to a read error; the protein shown is made from the DNA. The chain joins TRDV1 to TRDJ1; D ambiguous. The germline CDR1 and CDR2 sequences are TSWWSYY and QGS. The length of the CDR3 is 12 residues. Written as DNA, the CDR3 is TGTGCTCTTGGGGACGGGGCCGATAAACGCATCTTT. It codes for CALGDGADKRIF.

In regard to this clone: TCRdb's protein for this DNA is that of a much larger clone and differs from the translation at residue 4, likely a read error; the protein shown is the DNA translation. V usage is TRDV3 and J usage is TRDJ1; 9 nucleotides match TRDD3. Per germline, CDR1 TVYSNPD and CDR2 GDNSRS (reference sequence). The CDR3 covers 24 residues. The CDR3 nucleotides are TGTGCTTTAAATGCCTTCCCATCTAGGGTGAATGTACTGGGGGACCGAACCCACACCGATAAACTCATCTTT. Its protein product is CALNAFPSRVNVLGDRTHTDKLIF. The complete variable domain, with remaining parts taken from reference TRDV3 and TRDJ1, reads CDKVTQSSPDQTVASGSEVVLLCTYDTVYSNPDLFWYRIRPDYSFQFVFYGDNSRSEGADFTQGRFSVKHILTQKAFHLVISPVRTEDSATYYCALNAFPSRVNVLGDRTHTDKLIFGKGTRVTVEP.

This clone is labeled medium-sized. A much more abundant neighbour one base away suggests this may be a read error. The J gene is TRDJ1, the V gene TRDV1; 7 bases map to TRDD3. CDR3 length: 20 residues. Germline loops: CDR1 TSWWSYY, CDR2 QGS. The CDR3 spells CALGKLSPLPPYWGPDKLIF. The CDR3, as DNA: TGTGCTCTTGGGAAACTTTCTCCTCTTCCCCCGTACTGGGGTCCCGATAAACTCATCTTT.